Following are 32 T cell receptor beta chains from one sample sequenced in a study of T cells in tumors after PD-1 blockade. The method was immunoSEQ multiplex PCR; TCRdb's version includes in-frame clones alone and lacks a portion of them. The table has 20,000 to 25,000 clones, 82% seen once. The sequenced sample was PBMCs, obtained after anti-PD-1 treatment. These receptors were obtained from a human donor with basal cell carcinoma.

This rearrangement joins TRBV5-1 to TRBJ1-1; 8 nucleotides line up with TRBD1. This CDR3 is built from 14 residues. Germline loops: CDR1 SGHRS, CDR2 YFSETQ. With V trimmed by 7 bases and J by 6 bases, 11 bases remained unmatched. The CDR3 sequence: CASGNQGATPEAFF. The CDR3 region has the DNA TGCGCCAGCGGCAACCAGGGGGCGACACCTGAAGCTTTCTTT. The variable domain in full, completed from reference TRBV5-1 and TRBJ1-1, reads KAGVTQTPRYLIKTRGQQVTLSCSPISGHRSVSWYQQTPGQGLQFLFEYFSETQRNKGNFPGRFSGRQFSNSRSEMNVSTLELGDSALYLCASGNQGATPEAFFGQGTRLTVV.

The chain carries TRBV5-1 and TRBJ1-1; 8 bases are a match to TRBD1. The V gene's germline CDR1 is SGHRS and CDR2 YFSETQ. V shed 4 bases and J 0 bases; nucleotides not matched to a gene: 8. This CDR3 comprises 16 residues. Here the CDR3 reads CASSTGQEFMNTEAFF. CDR3 sequence (DNA): TGCGCCAGCAGCACGGGACAGGAATTTATGAACACTGAAGCTTTCTTT.

This CDR3 is CASSLGSYRNSNQPQHF. In DNA, the CDR3 is TGTGCCAGCAGCCTAGGATCCTACAGGAATAGCAATCAGCCCCAGCATTTT. The V call is TRBV7-2, the J call TRBJ1-5; a weak D match, TRBD1 (5 bases). With 5 bases removed from V and 0 bases from J, the gap between germline ends came to 17 bases. Germline V gene lookup returns CDR1 SGHTA and CDR2 FQGNSA. The CDR3 extends over 17 amino acids. Variable domain in full (rest from reference TRBV7-2 and TRBJ1-5): GAGVSQSPSNKVTEKGKDVELRCDPISGHTALYWYRQSLGQGLEFLIYFQGNSAPDKSGLPSDRFSAERTGGSVSTLTIQRTQQEDSAVYLCASSLGSYRNSNQPQHFGDGTRLSIL.

The V gene is TRBV5-1, the J gene TRBJ1-1, with no clear D. The CDR3 has 11 residues. V was pared by 0 bases and J by 6 bases, with 3 bases between. Per the germline V gene, CDR1 is SGHRS and CDR2 is YFSETQ. The CDR3 coding sequence is TGCGCCAGCAGCTTGGGGGCTGAAGCTTTCTTT. Residues: CASSLGAEAFF.

The genes are TRBV5-4 and TRBJ2-5; D is ambiguous. The CDR3 covers 16 residues. With 0 bases removed from V and 0 bases from J, the gap between germline ends came to 12 bases. The germline V gene encodes CDR1 SGHNT and CDR2 YYREEE (reference sequence). CDR3 coding DNA: TGTGCCAGCAGCTTGGATCTTACCACGTACCAAGAGACCCAGTACTTC. Its translation: CASSLDLTTYQETQYF.

The chain uses TRBV27 and TRBJ1-1; D is unresolved. The germline V and J ends were trimmed by 1 base and 1 base, with 13 bases remaining between them. The CDR3 totals 16 residues. Germline CDR1 reads MNHEY; CDR2 reads SMNVEV (reference sequence). The CDR3 protein is CASSLYPRPANTEAFF. The CDR3 coding sequence is TGTGCCAGCAGTTTATACCCCCGGCCGGCGAACACTGAAGCTTTCTTT.

This chain connects TRBV5-6 to TRBJ1-5; 9 nucleotides align to TRBD1. V dropped 4 bases and J dropped 3; count of bases not matched to a gene: 5. The germline CDR1 and CDR2 sequences are SGHDT and YYEEEE. There are 15 residues in the CDR3. The CDR3 reads CASSLGQGPNQPQHF. CDR3 nucleotides: TGTGCCAGCAGCCTGGGACAGGGCCCCAATCAGCCCCAGCATTTT.

The chain has TRBV5-1 and TRBJ2-2; D is tentatively TRBD1 or TRBD2 (5 bases each). This CDR3 spans 15 amino acids. V lost 4 bases and J 5 bases, leaving 15 bases between the germline ends. CDR1 is SGHRS, CDR2 YFSETQ, per germline. CDR3: CASSTGTVGTGELFF. As DNA, the CDR3 is TGCGCCAGCAGCACCGGGACGGTGGGAACCGGGGAGCTGTTTTTT. Drawing the rest from reference TRBV5-1 and TRBJ2-2, the complete variable domain is KAGVTQTPRYLIKTRGQQVTLSCSPISGHRSVSWYQQTPGQGLQFLFEYFSETQRNKGNFPGRFSGRQFSNSRSEMNVSTLELGDSALYLCASSTGTVGTGELFFGEGSRLTVL.

This chain joins TRBV11-3 and TRBJ2-3; 7 nucleotides agree with TRBD2. There are 17 residues in the CDR3. Germline loops: CDR1 SGHNT, CDR2 YENEEA. V shed 1 base and J 5 bases; nucleotides not matched to a gene: 12. The CDR3, as DNA: TGTGCCAGCAGCTTAGGGAACCCTGGACTAGGCGTAGATACGCAGTATTTT. Translated, it gives CASSLGNPGLGVDTQYF.

The V gene is TRBV29-1, the J gene TRBJ2-5, with D unresolved. Germline CDR1 is SQVTM and CDR2 is ANQGSEA. The CDR3 extends over 12 amino acids. The ends were cut back, 4 bases at V and 0 bases at J, with 6 bases in the middle. CDR3 amino acids: CSVARNQETQYF. Here the CDR3 DNA reads TGCAGCGTTGCTCGGAACCAAGAGACCCAGTACTTC.

The rearrangement uses TRBV4-2 and TRBJ1-3; D might be TRBD1 (5 bases). This CDR3 contains 19 residues. Trimming shortened V by 4 bases and J by 0 bases, and 22 bases separated the two germline ends. Germline assignment: CDR1 LGHNA and CDR2 YNFKEQ. As DNA, the CDR3 is TGTGCCAGCAGCCGCGCTTCGGCAGGGAGGTCCGACTCTGGAAACACCATATATTTT. Residues: CASSRASAGRSDSGNTIYF.

This chain links TRBV9 with TRBJ2-6; D not certain. The CDR3 is 14 residues long. From germline, CDR1 is SGDLS and CDR2 YYNGEE. Trimming took off 5 bases at V and 4 bases at J, with 10 bases between the two ends. This CDR3 is CASRANEGANVLTF. Here the CDR3 DNA reads TGTGCCAGCAGGGCAAATGAGGGGGCCAACGTCCTGACTTTC.

V gene TRBV6-4 combines with J gene TRBJ1-4; weak D call: TRBD1 (5 bases). Germline V gene lookup returns CDR1 MRHNA and CDR2 SNTAGT. The V end lost 10 bases, the J end lost 3 bases, and 15 bases lay between the germline ends. The CDR3 is made up of 14 amino acids. CDR3 sequence: CATKGFRPNEKLFF. The CDR3 DNA reads TGTGCCACAAAGGGGTTTCGGCCTAATGAAAAACTGTTTTTT.

The J gene is TRBJ2-3, the V gene TRBV5-1; D is uncertain. Germline V gene sequence: CDR1 SGHRS, CDR2 YFSETQ. V dropped 1 base and J dropped 1 base, with 7 bases sitting between them. The CDR3 length is 14 residues. This CDR3 reads CASSLSQRTDTQYF. CDR3 sequence (DNA): TGCGCCAGCAGCTTGTCACAACGCACAGATACGCAGTATTTT.

The chain joins TRBV6-5 to TRBJ2-2; D is perhaps TRBD1 or TRBD2 (5 bases each). Deletions cut 2 bases from V and 7 bases from J, with 11 bases between. The CDR3 spans 14 residues. Germline V gives CDR1 MNHEY, CDR2 SVGAGI. CDR3 nucleotides: TGTGCCAGCAGTTACGGAAGGGACGGCGGGGAGCTGTTTTTT. Protein product: CASSYGRDGGELFF.

This clone has a single count. Here the CDR3 DNA reads TGCAGCGTTCACAGGGATCCGAGAGAGACCCAGTACTTC. Amino acid sequence: CSVHRDPRETQYF. This chain links TRBV29-1 with TRBJ2-5; tentatively, D is TRBD1 (6 bases). The CDR3 contains 13 residues. CDR1 and CDR2 from the germline V gene are SQVTM and ANQGSEA. Trimming stripped 5 bases from V and 4 bases from J, with 14 bases between.

This chain connects TRBV9 to TRBJ2-3; D is perhaps TRBD1 (5 bases). The CDR3 is 16 amino acids. Germline V lookup: CDR1 SGDLS, CDR2 YYNGEE. V lost 0 bases to trimming and J lost 1 base, with 12 bases between them. CDR3 sequence reads: CASSVGQRARTDTQYF. The CDR3 DNA sequence: TGTGCCAGCAGCGTAGGACAGCGAGCTCGCACAGATACGCAGTATTTT.

The chain joins TRBV7-6 to TRBJ1-4; no definite D call. Germline V gene data show CDR1 as SGHVS and CDR2 as FNYEAQ. The CDR3 has 15 residues. Between the trimmed V and J ends, which lost 5 bases and 4 bases, there was a span of 14 bases. The CDR3 spells CASSPPGLHNEKLFF. Here the CDR3 DNA reads TGTGCCAGCAGCCCGCCCGGGTTACATAATGAAAAACTGTTTTTT. The full variable domain, its missing parts supplied by reference TRBV7-6 and TRBJ1-4, is GAGVSQSPRYKVTKRGQDVALRCDPISGHVSLYWYRQALGQGPEFLTYFNYEAQQDKSGLPNDRFSAERPEGSISTLTIQRTEQRDSAMYRCASSPPGLHNEKLFFGSGTQLSVL.

The J gene is TRBJ2-1, the V gene TRBV13; D call uncertain. V dropped 2 bases and J dropped 2 bases, with 7 bases sitting between them. This CDR3 is built from 14 residues. The germline CDR1 and CDR2 sequences are PRHDT and FYEKMQ (reference sequence). This CDR3 reads CASSLRTPYNEQFF. The CDR3 DNA is TGTGCCAGCAGCTTACGAACGCCCTACAATGAGCAGTTCTTC.

This rearrangement joins TRBV4-2 to TRBJ2-7, with TRBD2 matching over 8 bases. Looked up from germline, CDR1 is LGHNA and CDR2 is YNFKEQ. Losses at the gene ends were 1 base for V and 2 bases for J; bases not matched to a gene: 4. CDR3 length: 15 residues. The CDR3 sequence is CASSQGTSGTYEQYF. The DNA for the CDR3 is TGTGCCAGCAGCCAAGGCACTAGCGGAACCTACGAGCAGTACTTC.

The J gene is TRBJ1-3, the V gene TRBV2, with D maybe TRBD1 (5 bases). The CDR3 runs 17 residues. The V and J ends lost 1 base and 0 bases respectively, with 13 bases between them. CDR1 is SNHLY, CDR2 FYNNEI, per germline. The CDR3 sequence is CASSEGGRALSGNTIYF. The CDR3 DNA reads as TGTGCCAGCAGTGAAGGGGGCAGAGCTCTCTCTGGAAACACCATATATTTT.

This clone was detected a few times. This chain joins TRBV7-8 and TRBJ2-7; D unclear. Deletions cut 4 bases from V and 6 bases from J, with 10 bases between. This CDR3 is built from 12 residues. CDR1 is SGHVS and CDR2 is FQNEAQ in the germline V gene. The CDR3 sequence is CASSYWSGEQYF. DNA for the CDR3: TGTGCCAGCAGCTACTGGTCGGGCGAGCAGTACTTC.

V and J are TRBV19 and TRBJ1-4, with a weak D call TRBD1 (5 bases). The CDR3 has 21 amino acids. Trimming cost V 4 bases and J 8 bases, with 35 bases left between them. Germline V gives CDR1 LNHDA, CDR2 SQIVND (reference sequence). The CDR3 spells CASSTNPTPWGVRAAQEKLFF. The CDR3 region has the DNA TGTGCCAGTAGTACGAATCCTACCCCGTGGGGAGTCAGGGCGGCACAGGAAAAACTGTTTTTT.

The chain carries TRBV14 and TRBJ1-6; the D is unclear. The CDR3 extends over 16 amino acids. CDR1 is SGHDN, CDR2 FVKESK, per germline. With 0 bases removed from V and 4 bases from J, the gap between germline ends came to 10 bases. CDR3 in amino acids: CASSQEVASYNSPLHF. The CDR3 DNA is TGTGCCAGCAGCCAAGAGGTCGCCTCTTATAATTCACCCCTCCACTTT.

The chain carries TRBV29-1 and TRBJ1-1; TRBD1 matches at 7 bases. This CDR3 comprises 14 residues. CDR1 is SQVTM and CDR2 is ANQGSEA in the germline V gene. Germline trimming cut 3 bases from V and 1 base from J; bases unmatched to any gene: 5. The CDR3 region is CSVDENRGNTEAFF. CDR3 coding DNA: TGCAGCGTTGATGAAAACAGGGGGAACACTGAAGCTTTCTTT.

This rearrangement joins TRBV5-1 to TRBJ2-5, with unresolved D. The CDR3 runs 13 residues. Looked up from germline, CDR1 is SGHRS and CDR2 is YFSETQ. Trimming took 0 bases from V and 5 from J, leaving 8 bases between them. The chain's CDR3 is CASSLEMVETQYF. DNA for the CDR3: TGCGCCAGCAGCTTGGAGATGGTGGAGACCCAGTACTTC.

V is TRBV7-6 and J is TRBJ2-2, with D possibly matching TRBD2 (6 bases). V lost 1 base and J lost 3, with 6 bases in between. Germline V lookup: CDR1 SGHVS, CDR2 FNYEAQ. This CDR3 region has 14 residues. CDR3 sequence reads: CASSLGGDTGELFF. The CDR3, as DNA: TGTGCCAGCAGCTTAGGGGGGGACACCGGGGAGCTGTTTTTT. Full variable domain (remainder filled in from reference TRBV7-6 and TRBJ2-2): GAGVSQSPRYKVTKRGQDVALRCDPISGHVSLYWYRQALGQGPEFLTYFNYEAQQDKSGLPNDRFSAERPEGSISTLTIQRTEQRDSAMYRCASSLGGDTGELFFGEGSRLTVL.

V usage is TRBV4-1 and J usage is TRBJ1-1; tentatively, D is TRBD1 (6 bases). This CDR3 is 16 amino acids long. Trimming pared 0 bases from V and 1 base from J, leaving 12 bases between. CDR1 is MGHRA and CDR2 is YSYEKL in the germline V gene. The CDR3 DNA is TGCGCCAGCAGCCAAGAGCAGGGGATCCGGAACACTGAAGCTTTCTTT. As protein: CASSQEQGIRNTEAFF.

This chain joins TRBV5-1 and TRBJ1-1, with D tentatively TRBD1 (5 bases). This CDR3 contains 15 residues. V lost 4 bases to trimming and J lost 1 base, with 14 bases between them. Germline CDR1 is SGHRS and CDR2 is YFSETQ. This chain's CDR3 is CASSPQGSTNTEAFF. The CDR3, as DNA: TGCGCCAGCAGCCCCCAGGGCTCCACGAACACTGAAGCTTTCTTT.

The gene calls are TRBV5-1 and TRBJ2-3; D is unclear. V shed 1 base and J shed 6 bases, with 12 bases lying between them. The CDR3 covers 14 residues. Germline CDR1 SGHRS, CDR2 YFSETQ. The CDR3 is CASSLSKPEDTQYF. The CDR3 nucleotides read TGCGCCAGCAGCTTGTCCAAACCCGAGGATACGCAGTATTTT.

This sequence joins TRBV5-6 and TRBJ2-3, with a possible D match to TRBD1 (5 bases). With 0 bases removed from V and 1 base from J, the gap between germline ends came to 12 bases. The CDR3 is 16 amino acids. Germline V CDR1 and CDR2: SGHDT, YYEEEE. This chain's CDR3 is CASSLGQRIRTDTQYF. In DNA, the CDR3 is TGTGCCAGCAGCTTGGGACAGAGAATACGCACAGATACGCAGTATTTT.

The chain joins TRBV5-4 to TRBJ2-1; 8 nucleotides match TRBD2. Germline V gives CDR1 SGHNT, CDR2 YYREEE (reference sequence). The CDR3 contains 12 residues. The V gene end was trimmed by 4 bases and the J gene end by 8 bases; junction bases not matched to a gene: 2. The CDR3 protein is CASSMTSDEQFF. The CDR3 DNA reads TGTGCCAGCAGCATGACTAGCGATGAGCAGTTCTTC. Full variable domain (missing parts from reference TRBV5-4 and TRBJ2-1): ETGVTQSPTHLIKTRGQQVTLRCSSQSGHNTVSWYQQALGQGPQFIFQYYREEENGRGNFPPRFSGLQFPNYSSELNVNALELDDSALYLCASSMTSDEQFFGPGTRLTVL.